The following is a T cell receptor beta chain sequence with its context. Some clones are missing from TCRdb's copy, which holds only in-frame ones; the method was immunoSEQ multiplex PCR. The sample has approximately 260,000 clones, around 82% seen once. J lost 5 bases, V lost 6 bases, and 3 bases had no gene match. CDR1 is SNHLY and CDR2 is FYNNEI in the germline V gene. The CDR3 sequence is 15 residues long. The source of the sample is a study of blood T cell repertoires in COVID-19. The receptor comes from an elderly woman with active or convalescent COVID-19. The sample consisted of peripheral blood. The gene calls are TRBV2 and TRBJ1-6; TRBD1 agrees at 11 bases. DNA of the CDR3: TGTGCCAGCAGAGGACAGGGGGCCAATAATTCACCCCTCCACTTT. Translation: CASRGQGANNSPLHF. Full variable domain (outside the CDR3, taken from reference TRBV2 and TRBJ1-6): EPEVTQTPSHQVTQMGQEVILRCVPISNHLYFYWYRQILGQKVEFLVSFYNNEISEKSEIFDDQFSVERPDGSNFTLKIRSTKLEDSAMYFCASRGQGANNSPLHFGNGTRLTVT.